The rows below give T cell receptor beta chains drawn from one sample of a study of control samples from healthy donors and cancer patients. Clones were read by immunoSEQ multiplex PCR, and TCRdb kept only the in-frame ones, dropping some. The profile shows around 110,000 clones, 80% to 90% of them singletons. Sequencing was done on a sample of PBMCs. The receptors were gathered from a woman aged 50 to 60 with colorectal cancer. Each CDR3 is given with its conserved first and last residue. The order of the fields is D gene, clone size, V gene, J gene, CDR3 protein, CDR3 DNA. The D gene is left open where the match is weak. Size tells how often a clone was seen (once, few, many) or the class of an expanded clone, and some rows leave it out.

D gene: TRBD2; clone size: -; V gene: TRBV28; J gene: TRBJ2-1; CDR3 protein: CASSGLAASSYNEQFF; CDR3 DNA: TGTGCCAGCAGTGGACTAGCGGCGAGCTCCTACAATGAGCAGTTCTTC
D gene: -; clone size: -; V gene: TRBV7-8; J gene: TRBJ1-1; CDR3 protein: CASSPEQSMNTEAFF; CDR3 DNA: TGTGCCAGCAGCCCCGAACAGAGCATGAACACTGAAGCTTTCTTT
D gene: -; clone size: -; V gene: TRBV28; J gene: TRBJ1-5; CDR3 protein: CASSPGTISNQPQHF; CDR3 DNA: TGTGCCAGCAGTCCTGGGACAATCAGCAATCAGCCCCAGCATTTT
D gene: -; clone size: -; V gene: TRBV19; J gene: TRBJ1-2; CDR3 protein: CASSIQGSTGYTF; CDR3 DNA: TGTGCCAGTAGTATTCAGGGGTCCACTGGCTACACCTTC
D gene: -; clone size: -; V gene: TRBV18; J gene: TRBJ2-7; CDR3 protein: CASSPAGDYEQYF; CDR3 DNA: TGTGCCAGCTCACCGGCAGGGGACTACGAGCAGTACTTC
D gene: TRBD2; clone size: -; V gene: TRBV14; J gene: TRBJ2-3; CDR3 protein: CASSQGVSGRDTQYF; CDR3 DNA: TGTGCCAGCAGCCAAGGGGTTAGCGGGAGAGATACGCAGTATTTT
D gene: TRBD1; clone size: -; V gene: TRBV28; J gene: TRBJ2-7; CDR3 protein: CASSPILQGVLTYEQYF; CDR3 DNA: TGTGCCAGCAGTCCAATCCTACAGGGGGTCCTTACCTACGAGCAGTACTTC
D gene: -; clone size: once; V gene: TRBV5-1; J gene: TRBJ1-4; CDR3 protein: CASSLDTWNEKLFF; CDR3 DNA: TGCGCCAGCAGCTTGGACACCTGGAATGAAAAACTGTTTTTT
D gene: -; clone size: -; V gene: TRBV3-1/TRBV3-2; J gene: TRBJ2-7; CDR3 protein: CASSQDLREQYF; CDR3 DNA: TGTGCCAGCAGCCAAGATCTGCGGGAGCAGTACTTC
D gene: -; clone size: -; V gene: TRBV9; J gene: TRBJ1-4; CDR3 protein: CASSVGGRRNEKLFF; CDR3 DNA: TGTGCCAGCAGCGTAGGCGGCAGGAGGAATGAAAAACTGTTTTTT